This T cell receptor beta chain is drawn from a study of blood T cell repertoires in COVID-19. The overall study: The cDNA or gDNA used as material had been derived from T cells, B-cell-depleted T cells, or PBMCs.

V lost 4 bases to trimming and J lost 2 bases, with 12 bases between them. This CDR3 spans 14 amino acids. Germline CDR1 KGHSH, CDR2 LQKENI. In the authors' methods: Reference gene primer amplification gave nucleated cell count estimates. TCRdb keeps only in-frame clones here, not all; method: immunoSEQ multiplex PCR. That table furnishes V, J and clone size, whereas the DNA furnished D and trimming. This sample has around 67,000 clones, with around 91% found just once. Sequencing was performed on peripheral blood. The sequence came from a human donor in a cohort sampled during active COVID-19. This chain connects TRBV18 to TRBJ2-7; TRBD1 might be the D (6 bases). CDR3 loop: CASSQQGVTYEQYF. In DNA form, the CDR3 reads TGTGCCAGCTCACAACAGGGTGTTACCTACGAGCAGTACTTC.